This T cell receptor (beta chain) was found in a study of blood T cell repertoires in COVID-19. About the research overall: Both acute and convalescent COVID-19 samples were obtained from the United States, Italy and Spain. PBMCs, B-cell-depleted T cells, or T cells were the source of the cDNA or gDNA that made up the material.

The germline CDR1 and CDR2 sequences are MGHDK and SYGVNS. The CDR3 is 12 amino acids. Trimming left V 10 bases short and J 7 bases short, with 11 bases between. In the source study's methods: From reference gene primer amplification, estimates of nucleated cell counts were derived. The assay was immunoSEQ multiplex PCR, and TCRdb's table has in-frame clones only and misses some. D and trimming were read from the DNA, whereas the V and J calls and clone size are those reported in that table. The table shows tens of thousands of clones, with roughly 87% occurring only once. The chain recombines TRBV25-1 with TRBJ1-6; D is unresolved. This receptor was taken from a man aged 55 to 70 with acute or convalescent COVID-19. Sequencing was performed on peripheral blood. The CDR3 DNA reads as TGTGCCACTAACGATAGAAATTCACCCCTCCACTTT. It translates to CATNDRNSPLHF.